The 15 T cell receptor beta chains below were found in one sample sequenced in a study of glioma-infiltrating T cells. TCR alpha and beta CDR3 regions were amplified from RNA using iRepertoire nested multiplex PCR. TCRdb fed the multiplex PCR reads into MiXCR, producing one record per CDR3 protein. Among under 200,000 distinct CDR3 sequences listed, around 40% were seen once. The sample was glioma tissue, nonneoplastic brain tissue, or PBMCs (not recorded which). All receptors derive from a human donor with low-grade glioma or glioblastoma, undergoing nonglioma brain surgery, or in good health (not recorded which).

Comments on this clonotype: The junction departs from germline at one end; a sequencing error may be responsible. The chain couples TRBV6-1 to TRBJ2-2, with TRBD1 matching 8 bases. The CDR3 extends over 16 amino acids. CDR1 MNHNS and CDR2 SASEGT come from the germline V gene. The CDR3: CASCETGGTNTGELFF. The CDR3 DNA follows: TGTGCCAGCTGTGAAACAGGGGGGACGAACACCGGGGAGCTGTTTTTT.

The chain carries TRBV12-3 or TRBV12-4 and TRBJ2-3, with 12 bases fitting TRBD2. V lost 5 bases, J lost 4 bases, and 7 bases stayed unmatched. The CDR3 sequence is 16 residues long. The DNA of the CDR3 is TGTGCCAGCAGTCCATCGGGACTAGCGGGCCCAGATACGCAGTATTTT. It translates to CASSPSGLAGPDTQYF.

This clonotype was recorded many times. The chain couples TRBV3-1 to TRBJ1-1; D call uncertain. The CDR3 length is 11 residues. The germline CDR1 and CDR2 sequences are LGHDT and YNNKEL (reference sequence). The V gene lost 6 bases and the J gene lost 8 bases, with 10 bases spanning the gap. The CDR3 nucleotides read TGTGCCAGCAGTCGCCGCGGCGAAGCTTTCTTT. Protein: CASSRRGEAFF.

As for this clonotype: A much larger clone differs by one base, so this may be a read error. The J gene is TRBJ2-2, the V gene TRBV6-9; tentative D call: TRBD2 (5 bases). The CDR3 sequence is 14 residues long. CDR1 MNHGY and CDR2 SVAAGI come from the germline V gene. With 3 bases removed from V and 5 bases from J, the gap between germline ends came to 10 bases. The CDR3: CASSYLGETGELFF. The DNA of the CDR3 is TGTGCCAGCAGTTACCTGGGAGAAACCGGGGAGCTGTTTTTT.

Turning to this clonotype: A much larger clone differs by one base, so this may be a read error. The gene calls are TRBV6-2 or TRBV6-3 and TRBJ2-7; no firm D call. The ends were cut back, 2 bases at V and 3 bases at J, with 8 bases in the middle. Germline V CDR1 and CDR2: MNHEY, SVGEGT. This CDR3 is built from 13 residues. The CDR3 sequence: CASSYGEFYEQYF. DNA for the CDR3: TGTGCCAGCAGTTACGGAGAGTTCTACGAGCAGTACTTC.

The rearrangement links TRBV28 to TRBJ2-7; possible D gene TRBD1, 6 bases. Germline loops: CDR1 MDHEN, CDR2 SYDVKM. The V and J ends lost 4 bases and 4 bases respectively, with 11 bases between them. The CDR3 loop spans 13 amino acids. CDR3 sequence: CASSYGQTYEQYF. As DNA, the CDR3 is TGTGCCAGCAGTTATGGACAGACATACGAGCAGTACTTC.

This clonotype was recorded many times. The chain couples TRBV7-2 to TRBJ1-3, with D uncertain. Trimming cost V 1 base and J 3 bases, with 10 bases left between them. The CDR3 totals 15 residues. Germline loops: CDR1 SGHTA, CDR2 FQGNSA. The CDR3 sequence: CASSLGSAGGNTIYF. Written as DNA, the CDR3 is TGTGCCAGCAGCTTAGGGTCAGCAGGTGGAAACACCATATATTTT.

The chain uses TRBV29-1 and TRBJ1-1; D remains unclear. V was trimmed by 4 bases and J by 2 bases, leaving 11 bases between them. Germline CDR1 SQVTM, CDR2 ANQGSEA. This CDR3 region has 13 residues. The CDR3 DNA sequence: TGCAGCGTTGTATATTCCCTTAACACTGAAGCTTTCTTT. Its translation: CSVVYSLNTEAFF. The full variable domain, in which reference TRBV29-1 and TRBJ1-1 provide the parts outside the CDR3, is SAVISQKPSRDICQRGTSLTIQCQVDSQVTMMFWYRQQPGQSLTLIATANQGSEATYESGFVIDKFPISRPNLTFSTLTVSNMSPEDSSIYLCSVVYSLNTEAFFGQGTRLTVV.

Remarks on this clonotype: A much larger clone lies a single base off, so this may be a read error. In nucleotides, the CDR3 is TGTGCCAGCAGCTTGAGGGGAGGTCAAGAGACCCATTACTTC. Its translation: CASSLRGGQETHYF. The chain uses TRBV5-4 and TRBJ2-5; a possible D gene is TRBD2 (6 bases). This CDR3 is built from 14 residues. Germline values: CDR1 SGHNT, CDR2 YYREEE (reference sequence).

This clonotype was counted ten times or more. V gene TRBV6-1 combines with J gene TRBJ2-5; 8 positions match TRBD1. There are 15 residues in the CDR3. The junction had 7 bases not matched to a gene; V was cut back by 6 bases and J by 1 base. Germline lookup yields CDR1 MNHNS and CDR2 SASEGT. CDR3 residues: CASRRKTGGQETQYF. In DNA, the CDR3 is TGTGCCAGCAGGCGCAAAACAGGGGGCCAAGAGACCCAGTACTTC.

In this sample, this clonotype turned up many times. The rearrangement joins TRBV7-9 to TRBJ1-5; TRBD1 matches 8 bases. Germline lookup yields CDR1 SEHNR and CDR2 FQNEAQ (reference sequence). V lost 4 bases to trimming and J lost 7 bases; unmatched junction nucleotides: 6. This CDR3 is 14 amino acids long. The CDR3 is CASSSPGTGQPQHF. The DNA for the CDR3 is TGTGCCAGCAGCTCTCCAGGGACAGGCCAGCCCCAGCATTTT.

This clonotype was seen at least ten times. The rearrangement joins TRBV19 to TRBJ2-2; D unresolved. This CDR3 contains 14 residues. CDR1 LNHDA and CDR2 SQIVND come from the germline V gene (reference sequence). V gave up 3 bases and J gave up 3 bases, with 8 bases separating them. In DNA form, the CDR3 reads TGTGCCAGTAGTATTAGCAGGTACACCGGGGAGCTGTTTTTT. It translates to CASSISRYTGELFF.

Points on this clonotype: One junction end does not reproduce the germline sequence, and a read error may be involved. The chain is built from TRBV5-1 and TRBJ2-7; possibly TRBD1 or TRBD2 for D (5 bases each). Germline CDR1 is SGHRS and CDR2 is YFSETQ. This CDR3 has 14 amino acids. This chain's CDR3 is CASQLEGSLYEKYF. CDR3 coding DNA: TGCGCCAGTCAACTAGAGGGGTCACTCTACGAGAAGTACTTC.

Points on this clonotype: At one of its ends the junction is not consistent with the germline gene, which may arise from a read error. The gene calls are TRBV6-2 or TRBV6-3 and TRBJ1-1; no definite D call. The germline V gene has CDR1 MNHEY and CDR2 SVGEGT. The CDR3 contains 14 residues. The DNA of the CDR3 is TGTTCCAGCAGTTACGGTCAACTTAACACTGAAGCTTTCTTT. It translates to CSSSYGQLNTEAFF.

This clonotype came up a few times. The chain combines TRBV4-1 with TRBJ1-5; D is undetermined. Germline V gives CDR1 MGHRA, CDR2 YSYEKL. The CDR3 runs to 17 residues. V dropped 0 bases and J dropped 0 bases, with 12 bases sitting between them. The CDR3 loop is CASSQDNGDYSNQPQHF. CDR3 coding DNA: TGCGCCAGCAGCCAAGATAACGGAGATTATAGCAATCAGCCCCAGCATTTT.